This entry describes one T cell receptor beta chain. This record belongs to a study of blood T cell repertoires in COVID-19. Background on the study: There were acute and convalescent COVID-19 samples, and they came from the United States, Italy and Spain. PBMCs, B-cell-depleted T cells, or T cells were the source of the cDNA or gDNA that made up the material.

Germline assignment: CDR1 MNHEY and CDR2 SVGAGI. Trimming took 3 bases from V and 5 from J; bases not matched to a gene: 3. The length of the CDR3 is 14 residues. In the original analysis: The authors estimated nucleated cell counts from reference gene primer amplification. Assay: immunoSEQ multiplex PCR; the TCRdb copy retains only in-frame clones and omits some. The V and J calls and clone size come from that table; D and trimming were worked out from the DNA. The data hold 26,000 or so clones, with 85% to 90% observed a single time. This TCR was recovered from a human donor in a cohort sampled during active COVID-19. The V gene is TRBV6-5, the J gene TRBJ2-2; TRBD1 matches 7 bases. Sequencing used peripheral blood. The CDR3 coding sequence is TGTGCCAGCAGTTATTCAGGGGGTACCGGGGAGCTGTTTTTT. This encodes CASSYSGGTGELFF.